This is a list of T cell receptor beta chains from one sample in a study of T cells in Graves' hyperthyroidism and ophthalmopathy. TCRdb itself ran the multiplex PCR reads through MiXCR, one entry per CDR3 protein. This table has roughly 510,000 distinct CDR3 sequences, around 43% appearing once. What was sequenced was peripheral blood or thyroid tissue (not recorded which). The receptors were sampled from an adult woman with Graves' disease, either hyperthyroidism or ophthalmopathy (not recorded which). Both conserved end residues are trimmed from each CDR3.

TRBV6-1,TRBJ2-3,ASSEEPTGGSSTDTQY
TRBV9,TRBJ2-7,ASSDGSGTYEQY
TRBV15,TRBJ1-4,ATSRSGGSAEKLF
TRBV6-5,TRBJ1-2,ASSYSAGGLDGYT
TRBV7-9,TRBJ2-7,ASQGTGPYEQY
TRBV27,TRBJ2-7,ASSPRAGYEQY
TRBV7-3,TRBJ1-4,ASSLAGPYSGKLF
TRBV24-1,TRBJ1-1,ATSDQGYTEAF
TRBV20-1,TRBJ2-6,SARRSRGGGSGANVLT
TRBV20-1,TRBJ2-5,SAFPSGKETQY
TRBV7-9,TRBJ2-2,ASSTSGSVTGELF
TRBV7-7,TRBJ2-5,ASSRGTGSLETQY
TRBV2,TRBJ1-1,ASKSGVNTEAF
TRBV19,TRBJ1-6,ASSVRQGPKEMSSPLH
TRBV7-9,TRBJ2-7,ASSFPTGGGEQY
TRBV4-1,TRBJ1-2,ASSQGDSFNYGYT
TRBV27,TRBJ2-5,ASSFAGTLGETQY
TRBV29-1,TRBJ2-1,SVEGYNGQF
TRBV4-1,TRBJ1-5,ASSPAGGLNQPQH
TRBV10-3,TRBJ2-3,ASSSDRRNTQY
TRBV4-1,TRBJ1-3,ASSQPTSGPKNTIY
TRBV9,TRBJ1-6,ASLSDQGNSPLH
TRBV3-1,TRBJ2-7,ASSQDWATYEQY
TRBV29-1,TRBJ2-7,SVEDHRGAGYEQY
TRBV3-1,TRBJ1-2,ASSQPIEGYT
TRBV20-1,TRBJ1-1,SGHKNTEAF
TRBV12-3/TRBV12-4,TRBJ2-7,ASSWATGGLYEQY
TRBV4-2,TRBJ1-4,ASSQDPGEKLF
TRBV7-2,TRBJ1-1,ASSLAGNVDTEAF
TRBV10-3,TRBJ1-1,AIKGQTNTEAF
TRBV20-1,TRBJ1-6,SANRGKDSPLH
TRBV7-8,TRBJ1-2,ASSNPGRTRDGYT
TRBV7-7,TRBJ2-7,ARVGPSGRMGEQY
TRBV7-2,TRBJ2-7,ASSSIWVGQY
TRBV5-1,TRBJ1-2,ASSIEQGADPLNYGYT
TRBV29-1,TRBJ1-1,SVLPGETEAF
TRBV6-1,TRBJ1-1,ASSEAAGRAF